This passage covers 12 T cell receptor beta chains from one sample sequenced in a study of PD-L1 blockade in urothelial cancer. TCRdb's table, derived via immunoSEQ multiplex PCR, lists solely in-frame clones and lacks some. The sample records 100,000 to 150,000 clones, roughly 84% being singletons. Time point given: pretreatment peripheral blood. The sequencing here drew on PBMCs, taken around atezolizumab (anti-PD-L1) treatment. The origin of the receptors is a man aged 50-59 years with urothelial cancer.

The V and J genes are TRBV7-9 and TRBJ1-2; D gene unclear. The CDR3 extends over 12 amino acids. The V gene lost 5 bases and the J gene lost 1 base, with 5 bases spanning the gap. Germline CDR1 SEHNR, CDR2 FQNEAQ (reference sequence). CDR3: CASSRNNYGYTF. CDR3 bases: TGTGCCAGCAGCCGTAATAACTATGGCTACACCTTC.

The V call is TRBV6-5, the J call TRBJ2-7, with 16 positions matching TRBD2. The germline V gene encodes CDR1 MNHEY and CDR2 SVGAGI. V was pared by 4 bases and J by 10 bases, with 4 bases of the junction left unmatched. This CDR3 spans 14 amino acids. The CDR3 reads CASSSGTSGRDQYF. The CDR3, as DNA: TGTGCCAGCAGTTCCGGGACTAGCGGGAGGGATCAGTACTTC.

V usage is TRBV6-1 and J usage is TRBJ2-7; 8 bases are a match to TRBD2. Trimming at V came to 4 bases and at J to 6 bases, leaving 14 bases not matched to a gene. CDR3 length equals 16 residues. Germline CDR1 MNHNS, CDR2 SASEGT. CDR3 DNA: TGTGCCAGCAGTGTTACCCCCGGGACTAGGGGCTCCGAGCAGTACTTC. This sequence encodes CASSVTPGTRGSEQYF.

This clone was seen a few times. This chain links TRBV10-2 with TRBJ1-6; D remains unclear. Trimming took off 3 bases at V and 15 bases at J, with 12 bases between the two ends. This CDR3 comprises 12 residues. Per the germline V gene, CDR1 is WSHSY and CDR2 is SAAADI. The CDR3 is CASSDGRTDLHF. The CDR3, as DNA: TGCGCCAGCAGTGACGGGAGGACGGACCTCCACTTT.

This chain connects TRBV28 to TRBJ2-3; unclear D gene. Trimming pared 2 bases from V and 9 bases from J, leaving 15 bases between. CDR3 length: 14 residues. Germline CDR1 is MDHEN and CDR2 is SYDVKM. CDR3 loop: CASSLLFQKYTQYF. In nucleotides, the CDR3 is TGTGCCAGCAGTTTACTATTCCAAAAATACACGCAGTATTTT.

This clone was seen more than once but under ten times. In DNA form, the CDR3 reads TGTGCCAGCAGTCGTGACTATAGCAATCAGCCCCAGCATTTT. Amino acids: CASSRDYSNQPQHF. V usage is TRBV6-6 and J usage is TRBJ1-5; D unresolved. Trimming pared 5 bases from V and 0 bases from J, leaving 8 bases between. The length of the CDR3 is 14 residues. Germline V gives CDR1 MNHNY, CDR2 SVGAGI (reference sequence).

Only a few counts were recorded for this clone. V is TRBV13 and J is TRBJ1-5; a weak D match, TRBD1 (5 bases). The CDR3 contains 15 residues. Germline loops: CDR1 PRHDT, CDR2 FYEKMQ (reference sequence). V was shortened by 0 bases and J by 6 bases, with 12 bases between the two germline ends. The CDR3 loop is CASSLGSRVGQPQHF. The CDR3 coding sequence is TGTGCCAGCAGCTTAGGGTCCAGGGTGGGTCAGCCCCAGCATTTT. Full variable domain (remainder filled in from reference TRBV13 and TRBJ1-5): AAGVIQSPRHLIKEKRETATLKCYPIPRHDTVYWYQQGPGQDPQFLISFYEKMQSDKGSIPDRFSAQQFSDYHSELNMSSLELGDSALYFCASSLGSRVGQPQHFGDGTRLSIL.

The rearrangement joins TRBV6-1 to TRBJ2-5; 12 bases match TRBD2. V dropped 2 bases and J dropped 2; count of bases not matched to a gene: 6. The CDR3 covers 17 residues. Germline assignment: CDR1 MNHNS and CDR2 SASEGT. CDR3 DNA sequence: TGTGCCAGCAGTGAATGGTCTAGCGGGAGGGGGCAAGAGACCCAGTACTTC. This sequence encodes CASSEWSSGRGQETQYF.

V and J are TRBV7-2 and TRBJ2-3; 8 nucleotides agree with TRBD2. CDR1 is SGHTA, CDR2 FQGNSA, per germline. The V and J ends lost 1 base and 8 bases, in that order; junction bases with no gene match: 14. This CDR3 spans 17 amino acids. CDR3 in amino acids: CASSLGGSGGPAGTQYF. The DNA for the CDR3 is TGTGCCAGCAGCTTAGGGGGTTCGGGAGGGCCGGCTGGTACGCAGTATTTT.

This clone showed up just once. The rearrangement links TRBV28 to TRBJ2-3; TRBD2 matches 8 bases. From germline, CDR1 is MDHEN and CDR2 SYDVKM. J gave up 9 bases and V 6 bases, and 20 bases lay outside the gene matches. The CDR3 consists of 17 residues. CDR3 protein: CASSGNLAGPHGGTQYF. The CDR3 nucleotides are TGTGCCAGCAGCGGTAACCTAGCGGGCCCCCATGGGGGGACGCAGTATTTT.

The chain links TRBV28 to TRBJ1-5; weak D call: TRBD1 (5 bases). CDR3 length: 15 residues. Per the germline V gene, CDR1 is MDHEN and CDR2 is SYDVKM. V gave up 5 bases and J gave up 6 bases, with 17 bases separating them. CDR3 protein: CASSPTWGAIQPQHF. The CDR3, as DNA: TGTGCCAGCAGTCCAACGTGGGGCGCGATTCAGCCCCAGCATTTT.

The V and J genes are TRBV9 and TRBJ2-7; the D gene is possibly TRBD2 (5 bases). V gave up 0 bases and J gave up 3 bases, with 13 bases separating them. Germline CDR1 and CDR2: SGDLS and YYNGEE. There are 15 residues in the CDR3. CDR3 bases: TGTGCCAGCAGCGTAGGGGGAGACGGCGACTACGAGCAGTACTTC. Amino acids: CASSVGGDGDYEQYF.